Presented here are 22 T cell receptor beta chains from one specimen sequenced in a study of neurological immune-mediated disorders. MiXCR, applied by TCRdb to the 5' RACE reads, yields one record per CDR3 protein. Of around 130,000 distinct CDR3 sequences in the sample, roughly 3.4% are singletons; the top ten hold about 1.2%. Sequenced: PBMCs. The receptor set was obtained from a woman younger than 45 with multiple sclerosis.

The table lists this clonotype with many counts. V is TRBV20-1 and J is TRBJ1-1; D may be TRBD1 (6 bases). V dropped 1 base and J dropped 4 bases, with 19 bases sitting between them. The germline CDR1 and CDR2 sequences are DFQATT and SNEGSKA (reference sequence). The CDR3 contains 16 residues. Here the CDR3 DNA reads TGCAGTGCTAGAGGGATCCGATCGACAGGAGTCACTGAAGCTTTCTTT. Protein: CSARGIRSTGVTEAFF.

This clonotype occurred many times. The chain links TRBV2 to TRBJ2-7; D unclear. Deletions cut 8 bases from V and 1 base from J, with 6 bases between. The CDR3 sequence is 11 residues long. The germline V gene has CDR1 SNHLY and CDR2 FYNNEI. CDR3 loop: CASGDSYEQYF. Here the CDR3 DNA reads TGTGCCAGCGGGGATTCCTACGAGCAGTACTTC.

There are many counts of this clonotype. The chain uses TRBV4-3 and TRBJ1-1, with 7 positions matching TRBD1. From germline, CDR1 is LGHNA and CDR2 YSLEER. The length of the CDR3 is 15 residues. V trimming: 1 base; J trimming: 4 bases; junction bases outside the gene matches: 6. This chain's CDR3 is CASSQVGAGGTEAFF. CDR3 nucleotide sequence: TGCGCCAGCAGCCAAGTTGGGGCAGGGGGCACTGAAGCTTTCTTT.

Ten or more counts support this clonotype. The CDR3 protein is CSAPSSARTANYGYTF. The CDR3, as DNA: TGCAGTGCCCCTTCCTCCGCGAGGACAGCTAACTATGGCTACACCTTC. The rearrangement uses TRBV20-1 and TRBJ1-2; possibly TRBD1 for D (6 bases). Germline V gene data show CDR1 as DFQATT and CDR2 as SNEGSKA (reference sequence). The CDR3 spans 16 residues. Trimming stripped 6 bases from V and 0 bases from J, with 20 bases between.

The table lists this clonotype with many counts. The chain recombines TRBV6-6 with TRBJ2-3, with 7 positions matching TRBD1. The ends lost 6 bases at V and 4 bases at J; junction bases unmatched: 10. The CDR3 totals 15 residues. Germline V lookup: CDR1 MNHNY, CDR2 SVGAGI (reference sequence). The CDR3 is CASSQDRSGADTQYF. CDR3 bases: TGTGCCAGCAGCCAGGACAGGTCCGGGGCAGATACGCAGTATTTT.

The rearrangement uses TRBV18 and TRBJ1-5, with 10 bases that match TRBD1. The CDR3 spans 14 residues. The junction had 0 bases not matched to a gene; V was cut back by 1 base and J by 6 bases. Germline V CDR1 and CDR2: KGHSH, LQKENI. The CDR3 region has the DNA TGTGCCAGCTCACCACGGACAGGGGGTCAGCCCCAGCATTTT. This gives the protein CASSPRTGGQPQHF.

This clonotype was seen many times. The chain has TRBV4-2 and TRBJ2-3, with 8 bases identical to TRBD2. This CDR3 is 17 amino acids long. CDR1 and CDR2 (germline): LGHNA, YNFKEQ. V lost 4 bases and J lost 8; bases outside the gene matches: 17. The CDR3, as DNA: TGTGCCAGCAGCCTAGGCACCGTCGGACTAGCTGTTGCTACGCAGTATTTT. As protein: CASSLGTVGLAVATQYF.

This clonotype was counted a few times. The genes are TRBV20-1 and TRBJ2-3; a possible D gene is TRBD2 (5 bases). Germline V gene lookup returns CDR1 DFQATT and CDR2 SNEGSKA (reference sequence). The CDR3 is 15 amino acids. With 4 bases removed from V and 6 bases from J, the gap between germline ends came to 20 bases. The CDR3 coding sequence is TGCAGTGCTAAGGACTTCTTGCACAGTAAGGATACGCAGTATTTT. Its translation: CSAKDFLHSKDTQYF.

This clonotype has ten or more counts. V gene TRBV7-2 combines with J gene TRBJ1-2; D is perhaps TRBD1 (6 bases). Germline CDR1 SGHTA, CDR2 FQGNSA. This CDR3 is built from 15 residues. Trimming removed 5 bases from V and 1 base from J, with 14 bases in between. CDR3 residues: CASSGTGSVNYGYTF. CDR3 in DNA: TGTGCCAGCAGCGGTACAGGGTCGGTTAACTATGGCTACACCTTC.

In this sample, this clonotype turned up a few times. The genes are TRBV4-1 and TRBJ1-5; D call uncertain. In germline, CDR1 is MGHRA, CDR2 YSYEKL. V lost 1 base, J lost 0 bases, and 7 bases lay in between. CDR3 size: 15 residues. This CDR3 is CASSQVAGSNQPQHF. CDR3 nucleotide sequence: TGCGCCAGCAGCCAAGTAGCTGGTAGCAATCAGCCCCAGCATTTT.

This clonotype was seen ten or more times. The rearrangement uses TRBV15 and TRBJ1-2, with D unresolved. Trimming shortened V by 5 bases and J by 6 bases, and 16 bases separated the two germline ends. Looked up from germline, CDR1 is LNHNV and CDR2 is YYDKDF (reference sequence). This CDR3 contains 14 residues. Here the CDR3 reads CATSLYERAHGYTF. The CDR3 DNA follows: TGTGCCACCAGCTTATACGAGAGGGCCCATGGCTACACCTTC.

The sample holds many counts of this clonotype. The DNA for the CDR3 is TGTGCCAGCAGTTTAAACCCTACTGGCTACACCTTC. Its translation is CASSLNPTGYTF. The genes are TRBV12-3 or TRBV12-4 and TRBJ1-2, with D unresolved. The V gene lost 2 bases and the J gene lost 7 bases, with 8 bases spanning the gap. The CDR3 length is 12 residues.

The rearrangement uses TRBV6-5 and TRBJ1-6; D is uncertain. Germline V lookup: CDR1 MNHEY, CDR2 SVGAGI. With 2 bases removed from V and 0 bases from J, the gap between germline ends came to 14 bases. The CDR3 contains 18 residues. CDR3 in amino acids: CASSYHPSVSSYNSPLHF. CDR3 sequence (DNA): TGTGCCAGCAGTTACCACCCATCGGTGAGCTCCTATAATTCACCCCTCCACTTT.

This clonotype was observed many times. CDR3 loop: CASSPKAGSNYEQYF. Written as DNA, the CDR3 is TGTGCCAGTAGTCCTAAGGCGGGGAGCAACTACGAGCAGTACTTC. V and J are TRBV19 and TRBJ2-7; tentatively, D is TRBD2 (6 bases). V gave up 5 bases and J gave up 3 bases, with 17 bases separating them. The germline CDR1 and CDR2 sequences are LNHDA and SQIVND (reference sequence). The CDR3 runs to 15 residues. The entire variable domain, with the rest obtained from reference TRBV19 and TRBJ2-7, is as follows: DGGITQSPKYLFRKEGQNVTLSCEQNLNHDAMYWYRQDPGQGLRLIYYSQIVNDFQKGDIAEGYSVSREKKESFPLTVTSAQKNPTAFYLCASSPKAGSNYEQYFGPGTRLTVT.

Concerning this clonotype itself: This may be a read error, as it is one base from a much larger clone. This rearrangement joins TRBV12-3 or TRBV12-4 to TRBJ1-5; a possible D gene is TRBD1 (6 bases). This CDR3 has 14 residues. The CDR3 DNA reads as TGTGCCAGCAGAAAACAGGGCAGGAATCAGCCCCAGAATTTT. This translates into CASRKQGRNQPQNF.

Many counts were recorded for this clonotype. The chain combines TRBV18 with TRBJ2-6; D ambiguous. Deletions cut 2 bases from V and 0 bases from J, with 11 bases between. Germline CDR1 KGHSH, CDR2 LQKENI. The CDR3 totals 17 residues. CDR3 in amino acids: CASSPAVPDSGANVLTF. Written as DNA, the CDR3 is TGTGCCAGCTCACCAGCCGTGCCCGACTCTGGGGCCAACGTCCTGACTTTC.

This clonotype was seen ten or more times. The V call is TRBV10-1, the J call TRBJ2-7; no clear D gene. Trimming took off 0 bases at V and 5 bases at J, with 11 bases between the two ends. CDR1 and CDR2 (germline): WNHNN, SYGVQD (reference sequence). This CDR3 is 14 amino acids long. The CDR3: CASSESGRAHEQYF. CDR3 nucleotide sequence: TGCGCCAGCAGTGAGTCCGGCCGGGCCCACGAGCAGTACTTC.

This clonotype was detected many times. The V call is TRBV7-2, the J call TRBJ2-5; D might be TRBD2 (5 bases). The germline CDR1 and CDR2 sequences are SGHTA and FQGNSA. CDR3 length: 13 amino acids. V lost 2 bases to trimming and J lost 3 bases, with 7 bases between them. The CDR3 here is CASSLRGKETQYF. CDR3 nucleotides: TGTGCCAGCAGCTTAAGAGGGAAAGAGACCCAGTACTTC. Combining the CDR3 with reference TRBV7-2 and TRBJ2-5 gives the whole variable domain GAGVSQSPSNKVTEKGKDVELRCDPISGHTALYWYRQSLGQGLEFLIYFQGNSAPDKSGLPSDRFSAERTGGSVSTLTIQRTQQEDSAVYLCASSLRGKETQYFGPGTRLLVL.

Ten or more counts support this clonotype. The rearrangement joins TRBV2 to TRBJ1-1; D not certain. Between the trimmed V and J ends, which lost 8 bases and 8 bases, there was a span of 9 bases. The CDR3 runs 10 residues. CDR1 is SNHLY, CDR2 FYNNEI, per germline. CDR3 sequence: CASLDLEAFF. DNA for the CDR3: TGTGCCAGCCTGGACCTCGAAGCTTTCTTT.

This clonotype appeared many times. V gene TRBV10-1 combines with J gene TRBJ2-2, with 10 bases matching TRBD1. CDR1 and CDR2 (germline): WNHNN, SYGVQD (reference sequence). The CDR3 runs 18 residues. After removal of 0 bases from V and 0 bases from J, the junction contained 4 bases not matched to a gene. Here the CDR3 DNA reads TGCGCCAGCAGTGAGTCTTTTGGACAGGGGGCGAACACCGGGGAGCTGTTTTTT. It yields the protein CASSESFGQGANTGELFF.

This clonotype was seen at least ten times. J is TRBJ1-1 and V is TRBV12-3 or TRBV12-4; 9 positions agree with TRBD1. This CDR3 contains 15 residues. Losses at the gene ends were 0 bases for V and 4 bases for J; bases not matched to a gene: 3. The CDR3 DNA reads as TGTGCCAGCAGTTTAGCCGGGACAGGGCGCACTGAAGCTTTCTTT. It encodes CASSLAGTGRTEAFF.

This clonotype has at least ten counts. The DNA for the CDR3 is TGCAGTGCTCCACTCTCACAGGGACGGGCTTTCTTT. Translated, it gives CSAPLSQGRAFF. The chain has TRBV20-1 and TRBJ1-1, with D perhaps matching TRBD1 (6 bases). CDR1 DFQATT and CDR2 SNEGSKA come from the germline V gene (reference sequence). The ends were cut back, 5 bases at V and 11 bases at J, with 18 bases in the middle. The CDR3 length is 12 residues.